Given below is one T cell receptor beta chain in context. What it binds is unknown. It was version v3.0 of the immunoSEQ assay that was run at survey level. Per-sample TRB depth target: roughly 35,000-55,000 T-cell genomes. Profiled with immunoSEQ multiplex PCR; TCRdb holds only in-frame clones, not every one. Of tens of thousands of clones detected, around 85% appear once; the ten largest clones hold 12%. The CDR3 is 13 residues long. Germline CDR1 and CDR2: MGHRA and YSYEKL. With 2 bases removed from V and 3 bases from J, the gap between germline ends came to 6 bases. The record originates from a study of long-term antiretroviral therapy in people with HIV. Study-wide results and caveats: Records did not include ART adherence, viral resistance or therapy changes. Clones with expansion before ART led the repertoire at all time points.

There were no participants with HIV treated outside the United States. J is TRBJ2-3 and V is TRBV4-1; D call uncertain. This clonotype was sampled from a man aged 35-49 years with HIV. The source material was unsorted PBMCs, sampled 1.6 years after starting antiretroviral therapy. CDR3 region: CASSQPGTDTQYF. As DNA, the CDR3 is TGCGCCAGCAGCCAACCCGGGACAGATACGCAGTATTTT.